The 2 T cell receptor beta chains below all came from one sample that was sequenced in a study of a mutant IDH1 vaccine in newly diagnosed glioma. Assay used: immunoSEQ multiplex PCR; TCRdb lists only in-frame clones, some missing. Seen here are about 43,000 clones, approximately 88% observed once, and the top ten hold 2% to 2.5%. The antigens of these receptors remain unknown. Time point here: week 23, last vaccination. Each dose of the vaccine consisted of 300 ug of mutant IDH1 20-mer peptide, with topical imiquimod. Sample: PBMCs, taken from a glioma patient whose treatment included an IDH1 peptide vaccine. The source is a woman aged 18-29 years with glioma. Some clones in this sample may be carry-over from other donors' samples.

V and J are TRBV15 and TRBJ2-3; D possibly corresponds to TRBD1 (5 bases). V lost 3 bases to trimming and J lost 2 bases, with 12 bases between them. The CDR3 runs 15 residues. CDR1 and CDR2 from the germline V gene are LNHNV and YYDKDF (reference sequence). The CDR3 protein is CATSRKDSFTDTQYF. The CDR3 coding sequence is TGTGCCACCAGCAGGAAAGACAGTTTCACAGATACGCAGTATTTT.

The chain joins TRBV5-1 to TRBJ2-7; D not resolved. The CDR3 extends over 13 amino acids. The germline CDR1 and CDR2 sequences are SGHRS and YFSETQ. Between the trimmed V and J ends, which lost 1 base and 0 bases, there was a span of 5 bases. The CDR3: CASSLRPSYEQYF. The DNA for the CDR3 is TGCGCCAGCAGCTTGAGGCCCTCCTACGAGCAGTACTTC.